This TCR beta chain comes out of a study of spatial heterogeneity in lung cancer. Looking at the study overall: Counts of TCR transcripts in tumor regions correlated strongly with a T cell module score (derived from matched bulk RNA-seq). Whole-study results and caveats: It was found that expanded intratumoral alpha and beta TCR counts tracked tumor mutation counts.

This clonotype was observed many times. The antigen is not known. Regarding time point: sample taken at primary tumor resection. Unsorted whole RNA of tumor, nontumor lung or frozen PBMC was sequenced. Each CDR3 protein is one row after TCRdb ran MiXCR on the 5' RACE reads. The sample comprises 25,000 to 30,000 distinct CDR3 sequences, approximately 6.9% of which are singletons, and approximately 25% rests with the top ten. This CDR3 region has 15 residues. V shed 1 base and J 0 bases; nucleotides not matched to a gene: 4. Per the germline V gene, CDR1 is DFQATT and CDR2 is SNEGSKA (reference sequence).

The chain couples TRBV20-1 to TRBJ2-3; TRBD1 matches at 7 bases. Sequenced material: lung tumor tissue, taken at surgery. This TCR was recovered from a male donor with early-stage non-small cell lung cancer. As DNA, the CDR3 is TGCAGTGCTAGAGCTCCAGGGGGTAGCACAGATACGCAGTATTTT. It yields the protein CSARAPGGSTDTQYF.